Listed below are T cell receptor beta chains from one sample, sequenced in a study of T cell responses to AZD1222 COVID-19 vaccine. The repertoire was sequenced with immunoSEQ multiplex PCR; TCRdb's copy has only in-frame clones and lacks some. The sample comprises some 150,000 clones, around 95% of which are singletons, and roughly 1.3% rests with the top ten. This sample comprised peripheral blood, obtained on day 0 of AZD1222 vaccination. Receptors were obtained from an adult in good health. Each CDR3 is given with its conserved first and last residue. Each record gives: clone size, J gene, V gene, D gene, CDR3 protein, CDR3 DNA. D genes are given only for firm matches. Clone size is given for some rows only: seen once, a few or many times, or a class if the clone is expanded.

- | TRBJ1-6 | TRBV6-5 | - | CASSSPADYSPLHF | TGTGCCAGCAGTTCCCCGGCAGACTATTCACCCCTCCACTTT
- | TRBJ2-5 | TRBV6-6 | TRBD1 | CASSDRGETQYF | TGTGCCAGCAGCGACAGGGGAGAGACCCAGTACTTC
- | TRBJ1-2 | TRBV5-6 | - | CASSLDRVWGYTF | TGTGCCAGCAGCTTGGACCGGGTATGGGGCTACACCTTC
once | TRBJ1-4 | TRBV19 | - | CASSTNRVGISTNEKLFF | TGTGCCAGTAGTACCAACAGGGTTGGGATTTCAACTAATGAAAAACTGTTTTTT
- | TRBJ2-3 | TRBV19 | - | CASSKRRAWSQYF | TGTGCCAGTAGTAAGCGGCGGGCGTGGTCGCAGTATTTT
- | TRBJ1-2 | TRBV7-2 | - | CASSFRGADGYTF | TGTGCCAGCAGCTTCAGGGGCGCAGATGGCTACACCTTC
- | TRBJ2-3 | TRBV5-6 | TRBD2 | CASSVTSGGSTDTQYF | TGTGCCAGCAGCGTCACTAGCGGGGGCAGCACAGATACGCAGTATTTT
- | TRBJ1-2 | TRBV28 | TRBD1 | CASSLTGGGYGYTF | TGTGCCAGCAGTTTAACAGGGGGCGGCTATGGCTACACCTTC
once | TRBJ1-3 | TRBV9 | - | CASSPGGLSGNTIYF | TGTGCCAGCAGCCCGGGGGGTCTCTCTGGAAACACCATATATTTT
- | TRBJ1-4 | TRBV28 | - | CASRPSSGKLFF | TGTGCCAGCAGGCCGAGTTCGGGCAAACTGTTTTTT
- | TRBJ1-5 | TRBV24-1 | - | CATSDGNHQPQHF | TGTGCCACCAGTGATGGGAATCATCAGCCCCAGCATTTT
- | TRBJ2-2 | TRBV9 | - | CASSVDTGELFF | TGTGCCAGCAGCGTAGACACCGGGGAGCTGTTTTTT
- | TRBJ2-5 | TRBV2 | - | CASSEEMGPPGTQYF | TGTGCCAGCAGTGAAGAAATGGGCCCCCCGGGGACCCAGTACTTC
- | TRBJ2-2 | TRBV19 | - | CASSMGYTGELFF | TGTGCCAGTAGTATGGGGTACACCGGGGAGCTGTTTTTT
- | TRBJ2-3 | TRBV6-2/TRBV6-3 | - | CASSPPGWGGTDTQYF | TGTGCCAGCAGTCCCCCCGGTTGGGGGGGCACAGATACGCAGTATTTT
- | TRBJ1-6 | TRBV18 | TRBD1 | CASSPSLGSGQGWGNSPLHF | TGTGCCAGCTCACCCTCTCTTGGTTCGGGACAGGGATGGGGTAATTCACCCCTCCACTTT
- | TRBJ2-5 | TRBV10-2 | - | CASKLGGQETQYF | TGCGCCAGCAAGCTGGGGGGCCAAGAGACCCAGTACTTC
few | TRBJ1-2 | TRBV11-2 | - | CASSLGSGGGYTF | TGTGCCAGCAGCTTAGGGTCCGGCGGTGGCTACACCTTC
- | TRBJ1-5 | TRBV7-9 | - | CASSLQGYQPQHF | TGTGCCAGCAGCTTACAGGGCTATCAGCCCCAGCATTTT
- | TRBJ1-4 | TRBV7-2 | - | CASSLVQGLEKLFF | TGTGCCAGCAGCTTAGTTCAGGGGTTAGAAAAACTGTTTTTT
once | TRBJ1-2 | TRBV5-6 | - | CASSPRVNYGYTF | TGTGCCAGCAGCCCCAGGGTGAACTATGGCTACACCTTC
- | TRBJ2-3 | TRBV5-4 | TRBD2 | CASSLSSGSTDTQYF | TGTGCCAGCAGCCTGAGTAGCGGGAGCACAGATACGCAGTATTTT
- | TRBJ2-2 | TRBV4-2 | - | CASGPAHTGELFF | TGTGCCAGCGGTCCAGCGCACACCGGGGAGCTGTTTTTT
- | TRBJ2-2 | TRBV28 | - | CASADGGLGTGELFF | TGTGCCAGCGCGGATGGGGGTTTGGGCACCGGGGAGCTGTTTTTT
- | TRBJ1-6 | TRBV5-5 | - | CASSLVPTEIFTGLHF | TGTGCCAGCAGCTTGGTCCCGACAGAGATATTCACGGGCCTCCACTTT
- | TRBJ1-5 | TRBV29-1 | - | CSVADRNQPQHF | TGCAGCGTTGCGGATCGCAATCAGCCCCAGCATTTT
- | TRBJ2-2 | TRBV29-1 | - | CSVGRGGNTGELFF | TGCAGCGTTGGGCGTGGGGGGAACACCGGGGAGCTGTTTTTT
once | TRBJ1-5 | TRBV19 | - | CASSIGQNQPQHF | TGTGCCAGTAGTATCGGACAGAATCAGCCCCAGCATTTT
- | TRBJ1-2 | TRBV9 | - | CASSATVNYGYTF | TGTGCCAGCAGCGCGACAGTTAACTATGGCTACACCTTC
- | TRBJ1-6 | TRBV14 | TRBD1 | CASSRTGTGYSPLHF | TGTGCCAGCAGCCGCACCGGGACAGGATATTCACCCCTCCACTTT
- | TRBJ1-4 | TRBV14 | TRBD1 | CASSQTFGQGMEKLFF | TGTGCCAGCAGCCAAACTTTTGGACAGGGTATGGAAAAACTGTTTTTT
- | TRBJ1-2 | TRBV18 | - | CASSPPGRVGYTF | TGTGCCAGCTCACCCCCCGGGAGGGTTGGCTACACCTTC
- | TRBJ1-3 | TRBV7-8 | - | CASSLASSGNTIYF | TGTGCCAGCAGCTTAGCTTCCTCTGGAAACACCATATATTTT
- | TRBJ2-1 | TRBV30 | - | CAWSDQPGHPILKSSYNEQFF | TGTGCCTGGAGTGATCAACCGGGACACCCCATCTTGAAGAGCTCCTACAATGAGCAGTTCTTC
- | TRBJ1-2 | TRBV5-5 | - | CASGPSNSARYGYTF | TGTGCCAGCGGACCATCAAACAGTGCCCGCTATGGCTACACCTTC
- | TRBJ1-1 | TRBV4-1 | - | CASSQVGLLNTEAFF | TGCGCCAGCAGCCAAGTGGGACTGTTGAACACTGAAGCTTTCTTT
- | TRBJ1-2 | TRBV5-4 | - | CASSFRGGAYGYTF | TGTGCCAGCAGCTTCCGGGGGGGTGCCTATGGCTACACCTTC
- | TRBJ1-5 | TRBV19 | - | CASSTGPEIYSNQPQHF | TGTGCCAGTAGTACTGGACCCGAAATCTATAGCAATCAGCCCCAGCATTTT
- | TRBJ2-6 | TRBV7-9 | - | CASSFQAGANVLTF | TGTGCCAGCAGCTTCCAAGCGGGGGCCAACGTCCTGACTTTC
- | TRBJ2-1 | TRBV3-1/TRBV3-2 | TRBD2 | CASSQGGEAGAPIDEQFF | TGTGCCAGCAGCCAAGGAGGGGAAGCGGGGGCGCCTATCGATGAGCAGTTCTTC
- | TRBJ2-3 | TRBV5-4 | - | CASSLTLTPTDTQYF | TGTGCCAGCAGCTTAACGCTCACTCCAACGGATACGCAGTATTTT
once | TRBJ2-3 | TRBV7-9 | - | CASSFFQGGTDTQYF | TGTGCCAGCAGCTTCTTCCAGGGGGGAACAGATACGCAGTATTTT
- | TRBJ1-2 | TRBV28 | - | CASSPDDRPIGYTF | TGTGCCAGCAGTCCAGACGACAGACCTATAGGCTACACCTTC
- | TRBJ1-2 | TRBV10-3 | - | CAISFLGVDTNRIPNYGYTF | TGTGCCATCAGCTTTTTAGGCGTGGACACGAACAGGATTCCTAACTATGGCTACACCTTC